This entry features one T cell receptor beta chain sequence. The data are from a study of blood T cell repertoires in COVID-19. V lost 0 bases to trimming and J lost 4 bases, with 15 bases between them. Germline CDR1 and CDR2: LGHNA and YSLEER. CDR3 size: 17 residues. Clones were sequenced by immunoSEQ multiplex PCR, and TCRdb holds only the in-frame ones, with some missing. This sample has hundreds of thousands of clones; 86% occur once, and the top ten carry roughly 3.3%. The chain employs TRBV4-3 and TRBJ2-2; unclear D gene. The sequence was obtained from a woman between 50 and 59 years old in a cohort exposed to, infected with or recovered from COVID-19 (not recorded which). The sample was PBMCs or T cells enriched from blood (not recorded which). CDR3 region: CASSQEPLDPATGELFF. CDR3 nucleotide sequence: TGCGCCAGCAGCCAAGAACCTCTAGACCCGGCCACCGGGGAGCTGTTTTTT.